This T cell receptor (beta chain) was recorded in a study of blood T cells in healthy people across ages. Study outcomes and limitations: Higher diversity and more naive CD4+ cells were features of long-lived donors, compared to aged donors. With unsorted PBMCs, a conclusive comparison of naive versus antigen-experienced cells was not possible.

Sample-barcoded 5' priming and a J-beta primer mix drove a second PCR of about 7 to 12 cycles. MiXCR was run by TCRdb on the 5' RACE reads, yielding one entry per CDR3 protein. The table has 1.5 million to 2 million distinct CDR3 sequences, 28% seen once. To note about this clonotype: As yet, its antigen is unknown.

The receptor's source is a woman under 40 in good health. Sequencing was carried out using blood.

CDR3 coding DNA: TGTGCTAGTGGTTTGGCTGTAGGGGAATCGACCACTGAAGCTTTCTTT. This translates into CASGLAVGESTTEAFF. The chain links TRBV12-5 to TRBJ1-1; weak D call: TRBD1 (5 bases). The CDR3 contains 16 residues. V dropped 1 base and J dropped 4 bases, with 16 bases sitting between them. Germline CDR1 and CDR2: LGHNT and FRNRAP.